This T cell receptor (beta chain) emerged from a study of blood T cell repertoires in COVID-19. Study context: The cDNA or gDNA used as material had been derived from T cells, B-cell-depleted T cells, or PBMCs.

The V gene's germline CDR1 is SGHNT and CDR2 YYREEE (reference sequence). CDR3 length: 15 residues. V lost 2 bases and J lost 2; bases outside the gene matches: 3. Generated by immunoSEQ multiplex PCR, the TCRdb table keeps only in-frame clones and is missing some. The sample has 150,000 to 200,000 clones, more than 65% seen once. The sample taken for sequencing was peripheral blood. This TCR was recovered from a human donor with acute or convalescent COVID-19. The donor label of this sample is uncertain. The chain employs TRBV5-4 and TRBJ2-3; 9 nucleotides agree with TRBD2. The CDR3 DNA reads as TGTGCCAGCAGCTTCCGACTAGCGGACACAGATACGCAGTATTTT. Its protein product is CASSFRLADTDTQYF.